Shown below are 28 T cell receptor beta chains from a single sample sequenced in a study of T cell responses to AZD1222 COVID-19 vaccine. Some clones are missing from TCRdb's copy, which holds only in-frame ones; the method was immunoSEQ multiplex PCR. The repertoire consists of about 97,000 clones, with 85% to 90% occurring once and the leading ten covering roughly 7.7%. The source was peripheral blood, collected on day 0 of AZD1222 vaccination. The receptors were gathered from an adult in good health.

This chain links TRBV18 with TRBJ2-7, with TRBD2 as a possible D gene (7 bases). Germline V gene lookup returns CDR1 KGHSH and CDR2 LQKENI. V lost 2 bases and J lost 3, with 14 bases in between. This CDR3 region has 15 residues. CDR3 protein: CASSPEGGLDYEQYF. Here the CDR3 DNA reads TGTGCCAGCTCACCAGAGGGGGGGCTTGACTACGAGCAGTACTTC.

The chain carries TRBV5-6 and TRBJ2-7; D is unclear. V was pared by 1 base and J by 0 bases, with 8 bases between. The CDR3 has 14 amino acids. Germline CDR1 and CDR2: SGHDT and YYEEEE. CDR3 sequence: CASSLIGSSYEQYF. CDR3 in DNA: TGTGCCAGCAGCTTGATAGGCAGCTCCTACGAGCAGTACTTC.

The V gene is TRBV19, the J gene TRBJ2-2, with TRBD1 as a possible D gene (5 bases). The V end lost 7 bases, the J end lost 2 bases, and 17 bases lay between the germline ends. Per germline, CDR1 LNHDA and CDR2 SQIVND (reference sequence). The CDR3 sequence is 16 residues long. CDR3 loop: CASMGIRDSNTGELFF. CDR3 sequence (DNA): TGTGCCAGTATGGGTATCCGAGACAGCAACACCGGGGAGCTGTTTTTT.

This CDR3 reads CASSLTSGQGTGELFF. The CDR3, as DNA: TGTGCCAGCAGCTTAACCTCGGGGCAGGGCACCGGGGAGCTGTTTTTT. This chain uses TRBV7-3 with TRBJ2-2, with D possibly being TRBD1 or TRBD2 (5 bases each). V shed 0 bases and J shed 4 bases, with 12 bases lying between them. The CDR3 is 16 amino acids. Germline V gene data show CDR1 as SGHTA and CDR2 as FQGTGA.

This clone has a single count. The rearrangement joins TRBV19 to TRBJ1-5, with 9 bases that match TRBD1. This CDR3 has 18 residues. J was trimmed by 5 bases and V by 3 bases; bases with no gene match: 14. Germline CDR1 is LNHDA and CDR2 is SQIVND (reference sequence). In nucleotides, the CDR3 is TGTGCCAGTAGTATTGAGGGGGGACAGGGAACAGGCTATCAGCCCCAGCATTTT. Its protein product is CASSIEGGQGTGYQPQHF. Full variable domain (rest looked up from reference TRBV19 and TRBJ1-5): DGGITQSPKYLFRKEGQNVTLSCEQNLNHDAMYWYRQDPGQGLRLIYYSQIVNDFQKGDIAEGYSVSREKKESFPLTVTSAQKNPTAFYLCASSIEGGQGTGYQPQHFGDGTRLSIL.

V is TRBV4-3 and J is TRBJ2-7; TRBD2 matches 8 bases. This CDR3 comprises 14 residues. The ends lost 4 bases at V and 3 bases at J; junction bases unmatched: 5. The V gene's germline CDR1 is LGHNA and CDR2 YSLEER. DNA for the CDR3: TGCGCCAGCAGCCCTCGGGAGGGGTACTACGAGCAGTACTTC. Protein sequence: CASSPREGYYEQYF.

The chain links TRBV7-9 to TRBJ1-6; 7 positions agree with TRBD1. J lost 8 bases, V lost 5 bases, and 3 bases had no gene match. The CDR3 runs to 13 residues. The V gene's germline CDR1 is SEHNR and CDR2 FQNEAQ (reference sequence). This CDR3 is CASSGTADSPLHF. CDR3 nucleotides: TGTGCCAGCAGCGGGACAGCAGATTCACCCCTCCACTTT.

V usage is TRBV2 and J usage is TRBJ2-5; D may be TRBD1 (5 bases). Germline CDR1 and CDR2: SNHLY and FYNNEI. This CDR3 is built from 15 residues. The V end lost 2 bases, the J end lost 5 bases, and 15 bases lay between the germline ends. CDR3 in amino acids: CASSESGRGIETQYF. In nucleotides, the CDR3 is TGTGCCAGCAGTGAATCTGGAAGGGGAATCGAGACCCAGTACTTC.

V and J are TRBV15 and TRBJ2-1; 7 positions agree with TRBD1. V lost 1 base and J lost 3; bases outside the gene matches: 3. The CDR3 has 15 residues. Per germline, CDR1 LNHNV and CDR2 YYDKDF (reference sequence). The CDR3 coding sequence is TGTGCCACCAGCAGAGCCCGGGACAGCTACAATGAGCAGTTCTTC. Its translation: CATSRARDSYNEQFF.

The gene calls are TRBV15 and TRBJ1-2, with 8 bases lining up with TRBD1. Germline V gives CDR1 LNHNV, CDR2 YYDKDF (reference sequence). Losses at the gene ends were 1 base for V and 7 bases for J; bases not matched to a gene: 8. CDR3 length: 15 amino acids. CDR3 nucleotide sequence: TGTGCCACCAGCAGAGGGGCAGGACAGGGTATTGGCTACACCTTC. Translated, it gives CATSRGAGQGIGYTF. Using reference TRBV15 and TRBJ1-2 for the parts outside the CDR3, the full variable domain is DAMVIQNPRYQVTQFGKPVTLSCSQTLNHNVMYWYQQKSSQAPKLLFHYYDKDFNNEADTPDNFQSRRPNTSFCFLDIRSPGLGDTAMYLCATSRGAGQGIGYTFGSGTRLTVV.

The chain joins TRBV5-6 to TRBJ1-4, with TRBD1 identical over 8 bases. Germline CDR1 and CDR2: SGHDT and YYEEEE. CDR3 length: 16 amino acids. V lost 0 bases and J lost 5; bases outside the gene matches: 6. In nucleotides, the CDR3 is TGTGCCAGCAGCTTGGGGAGCCGGACAGGGAATGAAAAACTGTTTTTT. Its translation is CASSLGSRTGNEKLFF.

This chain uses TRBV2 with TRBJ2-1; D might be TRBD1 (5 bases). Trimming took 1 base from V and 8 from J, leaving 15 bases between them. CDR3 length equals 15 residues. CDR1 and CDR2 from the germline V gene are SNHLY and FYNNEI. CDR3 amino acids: CASSEGAGRGDEQFF. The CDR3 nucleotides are TGTGCCAGCAGTGAAGGGGCAGGGCGTGGGGATGAGCAGTTCTTC.

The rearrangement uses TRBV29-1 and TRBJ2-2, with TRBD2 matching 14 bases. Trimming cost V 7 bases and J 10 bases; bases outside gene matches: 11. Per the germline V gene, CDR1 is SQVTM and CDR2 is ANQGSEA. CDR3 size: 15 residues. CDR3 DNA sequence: TGCAGCGCGGGGATGGGACTAGCGGGAGATATGGAGCTGTTTTTT. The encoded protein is CSAGMGLAGDMELFF.

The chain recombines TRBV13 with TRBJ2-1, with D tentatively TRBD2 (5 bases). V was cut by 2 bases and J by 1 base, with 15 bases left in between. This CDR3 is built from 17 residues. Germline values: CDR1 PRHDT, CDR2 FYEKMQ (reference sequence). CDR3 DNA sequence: TGTGCCAGCAGCTTATATGAGGGAGTGGTTTCCTACAATGAGCAGTTCTTC. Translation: CASSLYEGVVSYNEQFF.

CDR3 coding DNA: TGCGCCAGCAGCTTGGCCCAGGGTGGCTCAGAAGAGACCCAGTACTTC. Translation: CASSLAQGGSEETQYF. The chain combines TRBV5-1 with TRBJ2-5; D is perhaps TRBD1 (5 bases). CDR1 and CDR2 from the germline V gene are SGHRS and YFSETQ. V lost 0 bases, J lost 3 bases, and 15 bases lay in between. The CDR3 length is 16 residues.

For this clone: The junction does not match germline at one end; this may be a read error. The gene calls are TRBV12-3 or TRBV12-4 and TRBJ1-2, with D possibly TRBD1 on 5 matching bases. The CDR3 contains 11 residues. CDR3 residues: CASSLSTAPTF. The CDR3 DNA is TGTGCCAGCAGCCTCTCGACAGCTCCCACATTC.

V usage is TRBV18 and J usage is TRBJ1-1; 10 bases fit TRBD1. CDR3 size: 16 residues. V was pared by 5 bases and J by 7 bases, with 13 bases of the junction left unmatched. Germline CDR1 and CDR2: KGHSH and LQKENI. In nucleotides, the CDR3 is TGTGCCAGCTCAACTCGACAGGGGGCGGACCTCGGTGAAGCTTTCTTT. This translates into CASSTRQGADLGEAFF. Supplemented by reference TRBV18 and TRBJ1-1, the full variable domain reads NAGVMQNPRHLVRRRGQEARLRCSPMKGHSHVYWYRQLPEEGLKFMVYLQKENIIDESGMPKERFSAEFPKEGPSILRIQQVVRGDSAAYFCASSTRQGADLGEAFFGQGTRLTVV.

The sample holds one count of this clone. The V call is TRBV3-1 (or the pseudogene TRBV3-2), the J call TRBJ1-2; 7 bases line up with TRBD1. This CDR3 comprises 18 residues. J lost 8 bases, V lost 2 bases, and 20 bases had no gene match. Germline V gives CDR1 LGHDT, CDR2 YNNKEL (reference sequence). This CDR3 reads CASSQNNGGGGAAVGYTF. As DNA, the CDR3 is TGTGCCAGCAGCCAAAATAACGGGGGAGGGGGCGCAGCGGTAGGCTACACCTTC.

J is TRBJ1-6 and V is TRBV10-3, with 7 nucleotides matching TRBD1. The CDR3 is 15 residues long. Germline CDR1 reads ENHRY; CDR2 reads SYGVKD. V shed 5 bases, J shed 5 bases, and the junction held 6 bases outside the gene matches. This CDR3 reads CAISPQGTDNSPLHF. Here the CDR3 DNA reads TGTGCCATCAGTCCACAGGGGACCGATAATTCACCCCTCCACTTT.

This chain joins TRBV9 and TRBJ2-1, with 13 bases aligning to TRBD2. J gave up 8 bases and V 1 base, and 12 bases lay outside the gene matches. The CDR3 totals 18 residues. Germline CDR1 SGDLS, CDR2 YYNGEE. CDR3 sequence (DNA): TGTGCCAGCAGCGTAAGGGGGACTAGCGGGAACCTTGGGGATGAGCAGTTCTTC. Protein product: CASSVRGTSGNLGDEQFF.

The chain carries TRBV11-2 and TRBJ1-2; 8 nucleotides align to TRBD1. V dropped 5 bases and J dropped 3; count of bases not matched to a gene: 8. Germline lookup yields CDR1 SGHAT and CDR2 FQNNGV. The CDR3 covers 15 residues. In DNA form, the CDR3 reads TGTGCCAGCAGCCCCGGGACAGGCGTTCACTATGGCTACACCTTC. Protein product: CASSPGTGVHYGYTF.

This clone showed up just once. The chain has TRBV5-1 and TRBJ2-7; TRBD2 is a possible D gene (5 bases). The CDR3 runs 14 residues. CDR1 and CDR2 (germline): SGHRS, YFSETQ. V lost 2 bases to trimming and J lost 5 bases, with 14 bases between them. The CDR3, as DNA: TGCGCCAGCAGCTTCCTGACCGGAGGCGACGAGCAGTACTTC. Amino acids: CASSFLTGGDEQYF.

CDR3 sequence: CASSTAGGLTDTQYF. The DNA for the CDR3 is TGTGCCAGTAGTACAGCGGGGGGACTCACAGATACGCAGTATTTT. J is TRBJ2-3 and V is TRBV19; TRBD2 matches at 9 bases. The CDR3 sequence is 15 residues long. From germline, CDR1 is LNHDA and CDR2 SQIVND (reference sequence). J lost 2 bases, V lost 4 bases, and 4 bases had no gene match.

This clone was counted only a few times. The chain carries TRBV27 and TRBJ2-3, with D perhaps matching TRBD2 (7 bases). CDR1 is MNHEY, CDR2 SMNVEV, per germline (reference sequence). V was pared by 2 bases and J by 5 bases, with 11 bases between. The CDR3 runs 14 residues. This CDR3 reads CASSLKGGQDTQYF. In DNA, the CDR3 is TGTGCCAGCAGTTTAAAGGGGGGGCAAGATACGCAGTATTTT.

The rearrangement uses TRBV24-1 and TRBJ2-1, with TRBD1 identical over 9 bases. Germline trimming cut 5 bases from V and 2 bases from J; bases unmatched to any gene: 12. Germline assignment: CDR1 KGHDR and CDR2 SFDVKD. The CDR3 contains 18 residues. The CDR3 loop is CATSGTGANSLTYNEQFF. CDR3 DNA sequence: TGTGCCACCAGTGGGACAGGGGCCAATAGCCTTACCTACAATGAGCAGTTCTTC.

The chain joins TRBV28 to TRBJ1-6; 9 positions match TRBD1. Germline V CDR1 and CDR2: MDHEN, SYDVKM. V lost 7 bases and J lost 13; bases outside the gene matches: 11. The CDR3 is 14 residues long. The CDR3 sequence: CASTKYGQGLPLHF. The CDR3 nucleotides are TGTGCCAGCACTAAATACGGACAGGGGCTGCCCCTCCACTTT.

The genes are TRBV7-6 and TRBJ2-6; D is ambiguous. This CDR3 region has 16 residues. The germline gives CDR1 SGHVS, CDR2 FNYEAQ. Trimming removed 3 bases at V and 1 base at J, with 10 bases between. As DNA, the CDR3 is TGTGCCAGCAGCTTGGCAGGACCTTCTGGGGCCAACGTCCTGACTTTC. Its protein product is CASSLAGPSGANVLTF.

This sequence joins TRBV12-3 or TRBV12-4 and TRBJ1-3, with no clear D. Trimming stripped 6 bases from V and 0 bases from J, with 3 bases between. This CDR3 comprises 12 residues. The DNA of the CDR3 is TGTGCCAGCAGGAACTCTGGAAACACCATATATTTT. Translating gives CASRNSGNTIYF.